This record looks at one TCR beta chain sequence and its context. Its binding antigen is unknown. No base quality values were provided; no much bigger clone lies one nucleotide off. Per the germline V gene, SGHRS is the CDR1 and YFSETQ is the CDR2. From its cysteine to its phenylalanine, the CDR3 spans 14 amino acids. The retained sequence is limited to the CDR3, 42 bases, with the frame set at the first base. Cut back by 3 bases and 4 bases, the V and J ends lie 13 bases apart. The data derive from a study of Ad26.COV2.S vaccination and SARS-CoV-2 variants (dated by TCRdb to the early 2020s). At the level of the whole study: Vaccine-arm donors were drawn from COV1001, a multicentre, randomized, double-blind, placebo-controlled phase I-IIa trial of Ad26.COV2.S in healthy adults. Ad26.COV2.S was administered intramuscularly at 5 x 10^10 or 1 x 10^11 viral particles, either as a single shot or as two shots given 56 days apart. TCRbeta repertoire sequencing served as the tool for gauging how specific and how broad the SARS-CoV-2-reactive T cell receptors were following Ad26.COV2.S vaccination. A total of approximately 30 samples were included in the TCR-sequenced set, comprising around 19 Ad26.COV2.S vaccine recipients, 5 placebo recipients and 8 SARS-CoV-2 convalescent individuals. Participants in the trial were split at random into five groups of five each, receiving low-dose or high-dose Ad26.COV2.S once or twice, or else placebo on both occasions. Investigators remained blinded to trial group allocation during experiments and outcome assessment. The paper's findings and limits, for the study overall: Vaccine and placebo recipients had similar non-spike TCR breadth, a finding consistent with the vaccine containing only spike. Higher spike-specific TCR breadth was observed in Ad26.COV2.S recipients than in placebo recipients (P = 0.0014). The study was not powered to compare responses between vaccine doses or regimens. It was noted by the authors that total T cell responses may have been underestimated by the TCR breadth and depth analyses. After vaccination, spike-specific CD8+ and CD4+ T cell responses were reported to show substantial breadth.

Interpreted using the paper, the treatment or condition label stands for: over 15 received Ad26.COV2.S at low or high dose, single or two shots; about 5 received placebo; per-sample allocation not given. Repertoires of vaccine and placebo recipients were sequenced from samples taken on day 63 after the first injection. Cohort 1b enrolled about 25 adults aged 18-55 years at a single site in Boston, USA, between 29 July and 7 August 2020. Ad26.COV2.S consisted of a replication-incompetent adenovirus type 26 vector by which a prefusion-stabilized SARS-CoV-2 spike protein from the original Wuhan strain was expressed. TCRbeta CDR3 regions were sequenced with the immunoSEQ Assay. After extraction, genomic DNA underwent amplification by bias-controlled multiplex PCR, followed by high-throughput sequencing. The paper's data handling went like this. To quantify the absolute abundance of each unique TCRbeta CDR3 region, sequences were collapsed and filtered. T cell fraction was estimated by normalizing TCRbeta template counts to usable DNA, which was measured by amplifying reference genes present in all nucleated cells. Repertoire TCRs were annotated as SARS-CoV-2-specific by exact matching of V gene, CDR3 amino acid sequence and J gene to a known reactive TCR set. MIRA supplied the reference SARS-CoV-2 TCR set, which was filtered for enrichment in COVID-19-positive ImmuneCODE repertoires so that public or cross-reactive TCRs were removed. Using the MIRA antigens, annotated TCRs were further analysed by specific ORF or by position within an ORF. Breadth was defined as annotated unique rearrangements over total unique productive rearrangements; depth was the summed frequency of those rearrangements. Group comparisons of TCR breadth used two-sided Wilcoxon rank-sum tests. Sourced from immuneACCESS, this table was stored by TCRdb with only in-frame sequences that have V and J called. A share of the clones is absent; for the studies checked, an unresolved V gene accounts for under half, and the remainder has no known explanation. D and trimming were read from the DNA, whereas the V and J calls and clone size are those reported in that table. Here the sample has fewer than 500,000 clones; 89% occur a single time. Of the sample, 2% to 3% falls within the top ten clones.

Sequencing was performed on peripheral blood, taken in a trial of Ad26.COV2.S vaccine versus placebo. This TCR came from a person between 18 and 65 years old who received the Ad26.COV2.S COVID-19 vaccine or a placebo. The rearranged chain carries TRBV5-1 and TRBJ1-1, with the D gene call left open. The sequenced DNA is TGCGCCAGCAGCTCGGATGTAAGGGTCACTGAAGCTTTCTTT. It translates as CASSSDVRVTEAFF.